Described below is a single TCR beta chain sequence and its context. What it binds is unknown. Sequencing used immunoSEQ multiplex PCR; TCRdb keeps in-frame clones, though not all of them. The data contain 150,000 to 200,000 clones, roughly 90% of them singletons. The source of the sample is a study of T cell responses to AZD1222 COVID-19 vaccine. Whole-study findings and limits: The sample set comprised mostly white British donors with more females, and clonal diversity was possibly underestimated.

The V gene's germline CDR1 is GTSNPN and CDR2 SVGIG (reference sequence). There are 15 residues in the CDR3. Trimming left V 0 bases short and J 1 base short, with 12 bases between. The receptor was isolated from an adult in good health. The rearrangement links TRBV30 to TRBJ1-1; no clear D. This specimen consisted of peripheral blood, obtained on day 0 of AZD1222 vaccination. This chain's CDR3 is CAWSVAGPWNTEAFF. The CDR3 nucleotides are TGTGCCTGGAGTGTTGCGGGCCCGTGGAACACTGAAGCTTTCTTT.